The T cell receptor beta chain under discussion was sequenced for a study of CD4 and CD8 cells across lung adenocarcinoma regions. Germline assignment: CDR1 LGHNT and CDR2 FRNRAP. CDR3 length: 11 residues. Trimming took 3 bases from V and 13 from J, leaving 11 bases between them. The patients had localized lung adenocarcinoma, a non-small cell subtype. TCRdb itself ran the PCR reads through MiXCR, one entry per CDR3 protein. Of approximately 24,000 distinct CDR3 sequences listed, 40% to 60% were seen once; the top ten hold approximately 48%. This clonotype originated in a male donor with lung adenocarcinoma. The CD4 and CD8 labels of this study may be unreliable. V is TRBV12-5 and J is TRBJ2-3; D is perhaps TRBD2 (6 bases). The sequenced sample was CD8+ T cells from the center of a lung tumor. The CDR3 DNA sequence: TGTGCTAGTGGTTTTGGCGGAGGGGAGTATTTT. Its translation: CASGFGGGEYF.